The 2 T cell receptor beta chains in this list originate from one sample, sequenced in a study of T cell responses to AZD1222 COVID-19 vaccine. Assay used: immunoSEQ multiplex PCR; TCRdb lists only in-frame clones, some missing. The sample lists 150,000 or so clones, 93% occurring once. Specimen: peripheral blood, collected on day 0 of AZD1222 vaccination. The receptor source for this set is an adult in good health.

The chain has TRBV7-2 and TRBJ2-5, with D possibly matching TRBD2 (5 bases). CDR1 and CDR2 from the germline V gene are SGHTA and FQGNSA. V dropped 5 bases and J dropped 5 bases, with 21 bases sitting between them. This CDR3 spans 16 amino acids. CDR3 in amino acids: CASSPRTPRTGETQYF. Here the CDR3 DNA reads TGTGCCAGCAGCCCCCGGACCCCCAGGACTGGGGAGACCCAGTACTTC.

This chain links TRBV18 with TRBJ1-2; the D gene is possibly TRBD1 (6 bases). The V end was cut by 4 bases, the J end by 1 base, with 13 bases between. Germline V gives CDR1 KGHSH, CDR2 LQKENI. This CDR3 has 15 amino acids. The CDR3 nucleotides are TGTGCCAGCTCACGCGGACAGTATTATAACTATGGCTACACCTTC. Translation: CASSRGQYYNYGYTF.